Listed below are T cell receptor beta chains from one sample, sequenced in a study of shared clonotypes between healthy human individuals. Sequencing used immunoSEQ multiplex PCR; TCRdb keeps in-frame clones, though not all of them. Here the sample spans 450,000 to 500,000 clones, roughly 85% being singletons. The sample taken for sequencing was PBMCs. The receptor set was obtained from a woman between 40 and 55 years old in good health. Some clones in this sample may be carry-over from other donors' samples. Each CDR3 is given with its conserved first and last residue. Each record gives: V gene, J gene, clone size, D gene, CDR3 DNA, CDR3 protein. The D gene is left open where the match is weak. Size tells how often a clone was seen (once, few, many) or the class of an expanded clone, and some rows leave it out.

TRBV18,TRBJ1-4,-,-,TGTGCCAGCTCACCTACCCGGGACAAGTATGAAAAACTGTTTTTT,CASSPTRDKYEKLFF
TRBV2,TRBJ1-4,-,-,TGTGCCAGCAGCGCCGACAGGTCTAATGAAAAACTGTTTTTT,CASSADRSNEKLFF
TRBV5-5,TRBJ2-2,-,-,TGTGCCAGCAGCTTCCCTAGCCAGAACACCGGGGAGCTGTTTTTT,CASSFPSQNTGELFF
TRBV14,TRBJ2-5,-,-,TGTGCCAGCAGCCAAGATGGGGGGAGGCAAGAGACCCAGTACTTC,CASSQDGGRQETQYF
TRBV7-2,TRBJ2-7,-,-,TGTGCCAGCAGCTTTGGTAGGCAGGGCTACGAGCAGTACTTC,CASSFGRQGYEQYF
TRBV5-1,TRBJ2-7,once,TRBD2,TGCGCCAGCAGCTTGGGACTAGCGGGAGGGTACGAGCAGTACTTC,CASSLGLAGGYEQYF
TRBV12-2,TRBJ2-3,-,-,TGTGCAAGTCGCTCAAAGGGACTAGCGGGACTCACTAGCACAGATACGCAGTATTTT,CASRSKGLAGLTSTDTQYF
TRBV5-4,TRBJ2-1,-,TRBD1,TGTGCCAGCAGCAGGGGACAGGGGGCGCATAATGAGCAGTTCTTC,CASSRGQGAHNEQFF
TRBV7-8,TRBJ2-2,-,-,TGTGCCAGCAGCCGGGGGACATCGAACACCGGGGAGCTGTTTTTT,CASSRGTSNTGELFF
TRBV10-2,TRBJ2-7,-,TRBD2,TGCGCCAGCAGTTCTCGGACTAGCGGGAGCTTCAACGAGCAGTACTTC,CASSSRTSGSFNEQYF
TRBV5-1,TRBJ1-1,few,TRBD1,TGCGCCAGCAGCTTAGGACAGGGTTGGAACACTGAAGCTTTCTTT,CASSLGQGWNTEAFF
TRBV11-2,TRBJ1-4,-,-,TGTGCCAGCAGCTTAGGTTCAAAACTGTTTTTT,CASSLGSKLFF
TRBV15,TRBJ1-1,-,TRBD1,TGTGCCACCAGCCCCCAGGGGGTGAACACTGAAGCTTTCTTT,CATSPQGVNTEAFF
TRBV4-1,TRBJ1-1,many,-,TGCGCCAGCAGCCAAGGCCTTACAGGGAACACTGAAGCTTTCTTT,CASSQGLTGNTEAFF
TRBV10-3,TRBJ1-1,-,-,TGTGCCATCAGTGATGGGGGCACTGAAGCTTTCTTT,CAISDGGTEAFF
TRBV9,TRBJ1-1,-,TRBD1,TGTGCCAGCAGCGTTACAGGGGTGAACACTGAAGCTTTCTTT,CASSVTGVNTEAFF
TRBV9,TRBJ1-1,-,TRBD1,TGTGCCAGCAGCGTAGACCTACAGGGGGAAGCTTTCTTT,CASSVDLQGEAFF
TRBV30,TRBJ2-7,-,-,TGTGCCTGGAGTGTACGCGGGACTTACGAGCAGTACTTC,CAWSVRGTYEQYF
TRBV7-8,TRBJ2-7,-,-,TGTGCCAGCAGCTTAAGGAGGGGTACATCGGGTTACGAGCAGTACTTC,CASSLRRGTSGYEQYF
TRBV15,TRBJ2-3,-,TRBD2,TGTGCCACCAGCAGTAGCGGGAACACTCTCACAGATACGCAGTATTTT,CATSSSGNTLTDTQYF
TRBV6-5,TRBJ2-7,-,-,TGTGCCAGCAGTTACTCCAGGGTGCACGAGCAGTACTTC,CASSYSRVHEQYF
TRBV2,TRBJ1-3,-,-,TGTGCCAGCAGATCGACAGGCGGGGGAAACACCATATATTTT,CASRSTGGGNTIYF
TRBV6-4,TRBJ2-1,-,TRBD2,TGTGCCAGCAGCGAAACTAGCGGGGCCACCAATGAGCAGTTCTTC,CASSETSGATNEQFF
TRBV4-2,TRBJ2-7,-,TRBD2,TGTGCCAGCAGCCAAGATACTAGCGGAACCTACGAGCAGTACTTC,CASSQDTSGTYEQYF
TRBV30,TRBJ2-7,once,-,TGTGCCTGGAGTGAGTCCCAGGGCGCCTACGAGCAGTACTTC,CAWSESQGAYEQYF
TRBV21-1,TRBJ2-6,few,-,TGTGCCAGCAGCAAAGGGGCCGGGGCGACTGGGGCCAACGTCCTGACTTTC,CASSKGAGATGANVLTF
TRBV19,TRBJ2-3,-,TRBD2,TGTGCCAGTAGCACGGGAGGGGGCACAGATACGCAGTATTTT,CASSTGGGTDTQYF
TRBV5-1,TRBJ1-4,-,TRBD1,TGCGCCAGCAGCTTGCTAGGGGGCGGGGGAAAACTGTTTTTT,CASSLLGGGGKLFF
TRBV2,TRBJ2-1,-,-,TGTGCCAGCAGTGAAATTTCAGCCTACAATGAGCAGTTCTTC,CASSEISAYNEQFF
TRBV5-4,TRBJ2-5,-,TRBD2,TGTGCCAGCAGCCGCTCCGGGACTAACCAAGAGACCCAGTACTTC,CASSRSGTNQETQYF
TRBV28,TRBJ1-2,-,-,TGTGCCAGCAGTTTAAGGGACGGCTACACCTTC,CASSLRDGYTF
TRBV28,TRBJ1-5,many,TRBD1,TGTGCCAGCAGTCCCCAGGGGGAAGATGCATCAAATCAGCCCCAGCATTTT,CASSPQGEDASNQPQHF
TRBV7-6,TRBJ2-7,-,TRBD1,TGTGCCAGCAGCTATAACCCGGGACAGGTTAACGAGCAGTACTTC,CASSYNPGQVNEQYF
TRBV18,TRBJ2-7,-,-,TGTGCCAGCTCACCACCGTCGCGGAGTGAAGACGAGCAGTACTTC,CASSPPSRSEDEQYF
TRBV7-8,TRBJ2-7,-,TRBD1,TGTGCCAGCAGCTTAGCGGGACAGGGATTCTACGAGCAGTACTTC,CASSLAGQGFYEQYF
TRBV7-6,TRBJ2-3,-,-,TGTGCCAGCAGCTCGGCAGGGACGCATACGCAGTATTTT,CASSSAGTHTQYF
TRBV28,TRBJ2-4,-,-,TGTGCCAGCAGGGTAACAGGGTTTGGCAAAAACATTCAGTACTTC,CASRVTGFGKNIQYF
TRBV30,TRBJ1-3,-,-,TGTGCCTGGGATGGGACGGTCTCTGGAAACACCATATATTTT,CAWDGTVSGNTIYF
TRBV6-1,TRBJ2-7,-,TRBD1,TGTGCCAGCAGTGTTCTCCGGGACAGGGACGAGCAGTACTTC,CASSVLRDRDEQYF
TRBV4-1,TRBJ2-3,-,-,TGCGCCAGCTCCCCATTCCCCTCCGCCGTCTGGAAATTGTCAGATACGCAGTATTTT,CASSPFPSAVWKLSDTQYF